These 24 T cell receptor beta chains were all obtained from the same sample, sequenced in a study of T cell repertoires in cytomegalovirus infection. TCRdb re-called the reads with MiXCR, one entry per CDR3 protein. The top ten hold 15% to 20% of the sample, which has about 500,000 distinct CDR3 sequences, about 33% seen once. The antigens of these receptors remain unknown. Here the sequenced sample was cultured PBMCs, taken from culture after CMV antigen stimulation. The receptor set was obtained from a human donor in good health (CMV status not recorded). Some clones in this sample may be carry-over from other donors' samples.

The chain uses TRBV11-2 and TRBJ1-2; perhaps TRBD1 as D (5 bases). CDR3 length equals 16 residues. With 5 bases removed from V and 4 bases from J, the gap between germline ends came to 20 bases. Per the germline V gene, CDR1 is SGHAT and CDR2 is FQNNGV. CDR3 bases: TGTGCCAGCAGCCAAGTGGGGACCCTGAACGGCTATGGCTACACCTTC. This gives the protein CASSQVGTLNGYGYTF.

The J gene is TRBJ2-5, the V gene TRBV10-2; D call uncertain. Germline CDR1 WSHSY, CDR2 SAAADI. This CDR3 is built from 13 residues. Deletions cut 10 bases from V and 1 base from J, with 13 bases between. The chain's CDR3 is CATQVVVQETQYF. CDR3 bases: TGCGCCACCCAGGTGGTAGTCCAAGAGACCCAGTACTTC.

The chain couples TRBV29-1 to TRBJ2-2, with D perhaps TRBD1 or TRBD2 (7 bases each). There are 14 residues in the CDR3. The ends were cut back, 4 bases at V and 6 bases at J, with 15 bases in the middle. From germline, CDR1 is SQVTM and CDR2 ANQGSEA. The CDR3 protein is CSVGQTGRAGELFF. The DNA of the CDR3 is TGCAGCGTTGGGCAGACAGGGAGGGCCGGGGAGCTGTTTTTT.

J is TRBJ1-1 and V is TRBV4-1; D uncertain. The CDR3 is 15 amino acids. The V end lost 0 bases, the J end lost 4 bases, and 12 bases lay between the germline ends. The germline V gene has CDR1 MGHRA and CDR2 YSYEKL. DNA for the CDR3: TGCGCCAGCAGCCAAGATGGTGGCGGAGGCACTGAAGCTTTCTTT. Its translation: CASSQDGGGGTEAFF.

CDR3 in amino acids: CATSRKGHSNEQYF. In nucleotides, the CDR3 is TGTGCCACCAGCAGAAAGGGACACTCAAACGAGCAGTACTTC. The J gene is TRBJ2-7, the V gene TRBV15; maybe TRBD1 (6 bases). The CDR3 totals 14 residues. Germline CDR1 LNHNV, CDR2 YYDKDF (reference sequence). The V gene lost 2 bases and the J gene lost 5 bases, with 13 bases spanning the gap.

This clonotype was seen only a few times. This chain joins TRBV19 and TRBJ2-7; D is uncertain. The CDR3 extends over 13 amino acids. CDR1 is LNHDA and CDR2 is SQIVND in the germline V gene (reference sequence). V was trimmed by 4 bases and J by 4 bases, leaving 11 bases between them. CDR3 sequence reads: CASSTSAGYEQYV. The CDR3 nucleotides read TGTGCCAGTAGTACCTCTGCTGGTTACGAGCAGTACGTC.

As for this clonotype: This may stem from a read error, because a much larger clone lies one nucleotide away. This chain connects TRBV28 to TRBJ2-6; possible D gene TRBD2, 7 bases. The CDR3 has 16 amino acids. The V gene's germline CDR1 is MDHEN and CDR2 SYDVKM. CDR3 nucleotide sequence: TGTGCCAGCAGTTTATCCCAGTGGGGGGGGGCCAACGTCCTGAATTTC. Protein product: CASSLSQWGGANVLNF.

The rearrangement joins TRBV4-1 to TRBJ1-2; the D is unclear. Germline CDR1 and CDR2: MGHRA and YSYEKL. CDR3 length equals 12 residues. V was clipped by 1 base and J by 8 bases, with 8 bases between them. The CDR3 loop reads CASSQASSGYTF. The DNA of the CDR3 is TGCGCCAGCAGCCAAGCTTCCTCGGGCTACACCTTC.

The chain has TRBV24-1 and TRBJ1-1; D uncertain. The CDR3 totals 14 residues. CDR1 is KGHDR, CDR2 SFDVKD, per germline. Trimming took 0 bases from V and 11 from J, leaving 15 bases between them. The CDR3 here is CATSDLTAARGAFF. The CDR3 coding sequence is TGTGCCACCAGTGATTTGACGGCGGCTCGCGGGGCTTTCTTT.

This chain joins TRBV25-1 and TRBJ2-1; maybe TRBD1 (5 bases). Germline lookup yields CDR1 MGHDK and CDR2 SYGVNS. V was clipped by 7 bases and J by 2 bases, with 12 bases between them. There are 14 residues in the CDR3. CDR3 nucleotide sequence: TGTGCCAGCATGGGGCAGGGCCCCTACAATGAGCAGTTCTTC. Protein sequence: CASMGQGPYNEQFF.

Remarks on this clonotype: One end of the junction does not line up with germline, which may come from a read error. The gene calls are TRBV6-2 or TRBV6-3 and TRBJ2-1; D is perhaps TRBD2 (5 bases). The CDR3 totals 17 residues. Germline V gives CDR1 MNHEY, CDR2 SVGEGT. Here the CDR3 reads CASRRHSVGVGHNAQFF. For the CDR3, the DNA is TGTGCCAGCAGAAGGCATAGCGTTGGAGTCGGGCACAATGCGCAGTTCTTC.

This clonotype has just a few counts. CDR3 sequence: CATSVSSHTDTQYF. In DNA, the CDR3 is TGTGCCACCAGTGTCTCCTCCCACACAGATACGCAGTATTTT. This rearrangement joins TRBV24-1 to TRBJ2-3; unclear D gene. Germline V lookup: CDR1 KGHDR, CDR2 SFDVKD. With 5 bases removed from V and 2 bases from J, the gap between germline ends came to 10 bases. CDR3 length: 14 residues.

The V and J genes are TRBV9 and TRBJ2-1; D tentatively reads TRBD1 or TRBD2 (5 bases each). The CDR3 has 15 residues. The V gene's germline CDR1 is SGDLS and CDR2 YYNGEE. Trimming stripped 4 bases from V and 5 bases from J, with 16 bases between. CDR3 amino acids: CASSPRGGSNNEQFF. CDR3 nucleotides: TGTGCCAGCAGCCCGCGTGGGGGATCGAACAATGAGCAGTTCTTC.

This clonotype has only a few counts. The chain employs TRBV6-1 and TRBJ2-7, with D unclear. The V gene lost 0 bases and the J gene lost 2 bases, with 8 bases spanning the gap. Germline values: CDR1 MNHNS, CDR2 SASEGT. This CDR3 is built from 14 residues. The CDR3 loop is CASSEALGTYEQYV. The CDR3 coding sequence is TGTGCCAGCAGTGAAGCGCTCGGAACCTACGAGCAGTACGTC.

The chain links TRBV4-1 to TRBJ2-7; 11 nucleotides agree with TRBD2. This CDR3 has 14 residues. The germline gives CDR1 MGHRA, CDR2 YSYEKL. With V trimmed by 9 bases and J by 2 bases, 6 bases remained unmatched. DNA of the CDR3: TGCGCCAGTAGGGTAGCGGGAGGGGCCTACGAGCAGTACTTC. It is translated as CASRVAGGAYEQYF.

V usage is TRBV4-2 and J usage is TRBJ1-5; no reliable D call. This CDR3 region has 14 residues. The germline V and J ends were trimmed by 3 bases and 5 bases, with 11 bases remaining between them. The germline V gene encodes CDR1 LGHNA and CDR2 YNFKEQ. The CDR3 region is CASSQAGWDQPQHF. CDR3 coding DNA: TGTGCCAGCAGCCAGGCGGGTTGGGATCAGCCCCAGCATTTT.

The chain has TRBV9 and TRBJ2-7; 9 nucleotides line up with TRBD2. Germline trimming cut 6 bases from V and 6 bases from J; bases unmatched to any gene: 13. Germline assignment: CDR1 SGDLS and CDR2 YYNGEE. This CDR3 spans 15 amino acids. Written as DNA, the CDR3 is TGTGCCAGCAACCCCTGGCTAGCGGGACTTTCCGAGCAGTACGTC. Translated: CASNPWLAGLSEQYV.

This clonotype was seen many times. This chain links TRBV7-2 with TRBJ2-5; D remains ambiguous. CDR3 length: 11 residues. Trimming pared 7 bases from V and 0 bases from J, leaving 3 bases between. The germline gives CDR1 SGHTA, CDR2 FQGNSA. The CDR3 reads CASKDQETQYF. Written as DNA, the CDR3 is TGTGCCAGCAAAGACCAAGAGACCCAGTACTTC.

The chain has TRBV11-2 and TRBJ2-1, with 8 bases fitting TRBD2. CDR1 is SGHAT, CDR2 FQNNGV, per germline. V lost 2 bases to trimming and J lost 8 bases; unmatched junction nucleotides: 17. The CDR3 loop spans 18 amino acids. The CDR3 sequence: CASSLRVVGTSIIHEQFF. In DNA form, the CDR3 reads TGTGCCAGCAGCTTAAGGGTTGTGGGGACTAGTATTATCCATGAGCAGTTCTTC.

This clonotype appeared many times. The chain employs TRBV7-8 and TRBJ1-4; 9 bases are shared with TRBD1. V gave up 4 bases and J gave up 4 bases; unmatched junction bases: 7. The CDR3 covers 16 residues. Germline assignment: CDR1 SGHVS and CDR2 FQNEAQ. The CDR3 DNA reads TGTGCCAGCAGCTCCCGGGACAGGGTTTATAATGAAAAACTGTTTTTT. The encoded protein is CASSSRDRVYNEKLFF.

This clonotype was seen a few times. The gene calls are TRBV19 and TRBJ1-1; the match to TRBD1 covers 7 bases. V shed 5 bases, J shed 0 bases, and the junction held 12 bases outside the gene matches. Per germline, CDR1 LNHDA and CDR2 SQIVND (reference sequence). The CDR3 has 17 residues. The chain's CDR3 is CASSLEPGQILNTEAFF. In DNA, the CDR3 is TGTGCCAGTAGTCTCGAACCGGGACAGATATTGAACACTGAAGCTTTCTTT.

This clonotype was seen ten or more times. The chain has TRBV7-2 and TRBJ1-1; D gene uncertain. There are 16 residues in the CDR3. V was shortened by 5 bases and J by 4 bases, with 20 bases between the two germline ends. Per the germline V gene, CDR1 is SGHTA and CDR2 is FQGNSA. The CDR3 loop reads CASSASAPGFITEAFF. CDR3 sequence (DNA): TGTGCCAGCAGCGCCTCGGCCCCCGGGTTTATCACTGAAGCTTTCTTT.

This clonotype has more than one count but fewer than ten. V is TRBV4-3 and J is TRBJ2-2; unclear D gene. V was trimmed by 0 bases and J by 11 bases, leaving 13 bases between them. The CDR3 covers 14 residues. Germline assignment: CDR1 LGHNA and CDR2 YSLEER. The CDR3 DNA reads TGCGCCAGCAGCCAAGATAGATGGGGTAACGAGCTGTTTTTT. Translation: CASSQDRWGNELFF.

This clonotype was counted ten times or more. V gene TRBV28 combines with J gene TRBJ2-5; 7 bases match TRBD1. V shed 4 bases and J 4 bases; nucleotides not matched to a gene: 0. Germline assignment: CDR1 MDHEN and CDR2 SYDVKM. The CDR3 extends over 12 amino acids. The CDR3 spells CASSYRGETQYF. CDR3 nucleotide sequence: TGTGCCAGCAGTTACAGGGGAGAGACCCAGTACTTC. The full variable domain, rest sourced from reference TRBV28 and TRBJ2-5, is DVKVTQSSRYLVKRTGEKVFLECVQDMDHENMFWYRQDPGLGLRLIYFSYDVKMKEKGDIPEGYSVSREKKERFSLILESASTNQTSMYLCASSYRGETQYFGPGTRLLVL.